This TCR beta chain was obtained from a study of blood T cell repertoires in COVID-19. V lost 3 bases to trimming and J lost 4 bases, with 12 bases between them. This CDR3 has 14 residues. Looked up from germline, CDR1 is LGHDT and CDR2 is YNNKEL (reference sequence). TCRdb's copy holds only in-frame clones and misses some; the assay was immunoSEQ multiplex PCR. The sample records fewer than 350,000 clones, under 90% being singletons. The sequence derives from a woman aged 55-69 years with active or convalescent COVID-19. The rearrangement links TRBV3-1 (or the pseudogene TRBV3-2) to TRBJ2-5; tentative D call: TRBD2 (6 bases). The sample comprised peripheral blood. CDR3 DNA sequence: TGTGCCAGCAGCCAGCGACGGGGACTAGAGACCCAGTACTTC. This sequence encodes CASSQRRGLETQYF.